This TCR beta chain was recorded in a study of cytomegalovirus exposure and HLA in healthy donors. Study-wide points: Reports state that TCR beta sequences accurately predicted most subjects' HLA-A and HLA-B alleles. It was assumed in the presence/absence analyses that sequencing depth was roughly uniform across donors. The study carried out a later analysis of TCR beta sequences. It associated approximately 17,000 of them with specific HLA alleles at a false discovery rate of 0.05.

This CDR3 is 13 amino acids long. J was trimmed by 6 bases and V by 0 bases; bases with no gene match: 2. Germline V CDR1 and CDR2: MNHEY, SVGAGI. The study ran its PCR with 60 Vbeta and 13 Jbeta primers. This table comes from immunoSEQ multiplex PCR, and its TCRdb copy is limited to in-frame clones, with some not included. The sample includes about 120,000 clones, around 74% seen only once; the top ten take about 1.6%. Note on this clone: Its antigen is unknown.

The TCR sequence derives from a woman between 18 and 30 years old in good health and CMV-seronegative. Sequenced input: PBMCs. This chain links TRBV6-5 with TRBJ2-7; TRBD2 matches 7 bases. The CDR3: CASSYSGGSEQYF. DNA for the CDR3: TGTGCCAGCAGTTACTCGGGGGGGTCCGAGCAGTACTTC.